The 27 T cell receptor beta chains below were found in one sample sequenced in a study of CD8 T cells in ankylosing spondylitis. TCRdb itself ran the 5' RACE reads through MiXCR, one entry per CDR3 protein. The sample contains 220,000 or so distinct CDR3 sequences, under 12% of which appear only once. Sequenced input: blood, either unsorted or a sorted T cell fraction (not recorded which). The receptors derive from a male donor with ankylosing spondylitis or in good health (not recorded which).

The chain employs TRBV7-2 and TRBJ1-5; D is unclear. Germline V gene sequence: CDR1 SGHTA, CDR2 FQGNSA. This CDR3 is 15 amino acids long. Between the trimmed V and J ends, which lost 1 base and 0 bases, there was a span of 7 bases. CDR3 loop: CASSLGRNSNQPQHF. The CDR3 coding sequence is TGTGCCAGCAGCTTAGGAAGAAATAGCAATCAGCCCCAGCATTTT.

This clonotype has at least ten counts. CDR3 DNA: TGTGCCAGCAGCCTCGGACAGGGGGCGAAGGGAAACACCATATATTTT. The encoded protein is CASSLGQGAKGNTIYF. This chain connects TRBV3-1 to TRBJ1-3, with 11 bases lining up with TRBD1. Germline CDR1 and CDR2: LGHDT and YNNKEL (reference sequence). V shed 4 bases, J shed 4 bases, and the junction held 6 bases outside the gene matches. The CDR3 loop spans 16 amino acids.

This clonotype was recorded many times. V gene TRBV15 combines with J gene TRBJ1-5, with D tentatively TRBD1 (6 bases). CDR3 length: 15 amino acids. Germline V gene data show CDR1 as LNHNV and CDR2 as YYDKDF (reference sequence). With 0 bases removed from V and 4 bases from J, the gap between germline ends came to 10 bases. The CDR3 is CATSREGHFNQPQHF. Here the CDR3 DNA reads TGTGCCACCAGCAGAGAGGGACACTTTAATCAGCCCCAGCATTTT.

This clonotype was counted ten times or more. This chain uses TRBV20-1 with TRBJ1-1; D perhaps matches TRBD1 (5 bases). CDR3 length: 14 amino acids. The V and J ends lost 0 bases and 4 bases respectively, with 12 bases between them. Germline CDR1 is DFQATT and CDR2 is SNEGSKA (reference sequence). CDR3 coding DNA: TGCAGTGCTAGAGATTTGGGGGGTATCACTGAAGCTTTCTTT. This encodes CSARDLGGITEAFF.

As for this clonotype: It may be a read error: a sequence one base away is much more abundant. V is TRBV20-1 and J is TRBJ1-5, with D maybe TRBD1 (6 bases). The CDR3 consists of 14 residues. CDR1 is DFQATT, CDR2 SNEGSKA, per germline (reference sequence). The CDR3 DNA reads as TGCAGTGCTAGAGATAAACAGGGTCTGGGTCCCCTGCATTTT. It translates to CSARDKQGLGPLHF.

This chain uses TRBV4-2 with TRBJ2-7; D might be TRBD2 (7 bases). From germline, CDR1 is LGHNA and CDR2 YNFKEQ. This CDR3 has 15 amino acids. V was pared by 0 bases and J by 2 bases, with 11 bases between. The CDR3 is CASSQEWGGPYEQYF. The CDR3 DNA reads TGTGCCAGCAGCCAAGAATGGGGGGGGCCCTACGAGCAGTACTTC.

This clonotype has a count of ten or more. The V gene is TRBV4-2, the J gene TRBJ2-1; 15 nucleotides match TRBD2. This CDR3 is 19 amino acids long. Germline V CDR1 and CDR2: LGHNA, YNFKEQ. V dropped 1 base and J dropped 2; count of bases not matched to a gene: 6. CDR3 loop: CASSQVGGLAGGTYNEQFF. In nucleotides, the CDR3 is TGTGCCAGCAGCCAAGTGGGGGGACTAGCGGGGGGAACCTACAATGAGCAGTTCTTC.

V gene TRBV7-2 combines with J gene TRBJ2-3; D uncertain. CDR3 length: 11 amino acids. Germline CDR1 is SGHTA and CDR2 is FQGNSA. The V and J ends lost 1 base and 10 bases respectively, with 6 bases between them. The CDR3 DNA is TGTGCCAGCAGCTTAGAGGTTCCGCAGTATTTT. Its protein product is CASSLEVPQYF.

This clonotype has more than one count but fewer than ten. This chain uses TRBV7-2 with TRBJ2-5, with 9 bases that match TRBD1. V was clipped by 4 bases and J by 5 bases; unmatched bases: 14. From germline, CDR1 is SGHTA and CDR2 FQGNSA. The CDR3 runs 17 residues. CDR3 coding DNA: TGTGCCAGCAGCTGGGGACAGGGTATATCGATTCAGGAGACCCAGTACTTC. It specifies CASSWGQGISIQETQYF. Combining the CDR3 with reference TRBV7-2 and TRBJ2-5 gives the whole variable domain GAGVSQSPSNKVTEKGKDVELRCDPISGHTALYWYRQSLGQGLEFLIYFQGNSAPDKSGLPSDRFSAERTGGSVSTLTIQRTQQEDSAVYLCASSWGQGISIQETQYFGPGTRLLVL.

This clonotype was picked up many times. The chain has TRBV5-1 and TRBJ2-6; D gene unclear. Trimming removed 0 bases at V and 2 bases at J, with 6 bases between. Germline values: CDR1 SGHRS, CDR2 YFSETQ. This CDR3 has 15 amino acids. The CDR3, as DNA: TGCGCCAGCAGCTTGGAGAGTACTGGGGCCAACGTCCTGACTTTC. Translating gives CASSLESTGANVLTF.

The V call is TRBV5-8, the J call TRBJ2-3; unclear D gene. Germline values: CDR1 SGHTS, CDR2 YDEGEE. Trimming shortened V by 2 bases and J by 1 base, and 8 bases separated the two germline ends. The CDR3 totals 14 residues. CDR3: CASSFREGTDTQYF. As DNA, the CDR3 is TGTGCCAGCAGCTTTAGAGAGGGCACAGATACGCAGTATTTT. The full variable domain, with the rest looked up from reference TRBV5-8 and TRBJ2-3, is EAGVTQSPTHLIKTRGQQATLRCSPISGHTSVYWYQQALGLGLQFLLWYDEGEERNRGNFPPRFSGRQFPNYSSELNVNALELEDSALYLCASSFREGTDTQYFGPGTRLTVL.

This clonotype occurred many times. The V gene is TRBV9, the J gene TRBJ2-2; the match to TRBD2 covers 8 bases. CDR3 size: 14 residues. CDR1 and CDR2 (germline): SGDLS, YYNGEE. V shed 2 bases and J 4 bases; nucleotides not matched to a gene: 1. The CDR3, as DNA: TGTGCCAGCAGCGTCACTAGCGGCACCGGGGAGCTGTTTTTT. Amino acid sequence: CASSVTSGTGELFF.

Many counts were recorded for this clonotype. The V and J genes are TRBV28 and TRBJ2-7; the D gene could be TRBD1 or TRBD2 (5 bases each). The CDR3 totals 17 residues. V lost 1 base and J 3 bases, leaving 19 bases between the germline ends. Germline V gene sequence: CDR1 MDHEN, CDR2 SYDVKM. CDR3 DNA sequence: TGTGCCAGCAGTTTATATTCCGGGGCGACACTAAACTACGAGCAGTACTTC. Its protein product is CASSLYSGATLNYEQYF.

V is TRBV7-9 and J is TRBJ2-3; D gene uncertain. The V end lost 7 bases, the J end lost 6 bases, and 11 bases lay between the germline ends. The CDR3 loop spans 12 amino acids. In germline, CDR1 is SEHNR, CDR2 FQNEAQ (reference sequence). The CDR3, as DNA: TGTGCCAGCAACCTAATCTGGGATACGCAGTATTTT. It specifies CASNLIWDTQYF.

This clonotype was seen at least ten times. The chain couples TRBV20-1 to TRBJ2-4, with 10 bases matching TRBD2. Germline V CDR1 and CDR2: DFQATT, SNEGSKA (reference sequence). The CDR3 length is 14 residues. J gave up 2 bases and V 6 bases, and 4 bases lay outside the gene matches. The DNA for the CDR3 is TGCAGTGCCACTAGCGGGGCGACCAAAAACATTCAGTACTTC. The encoded protein is CSATSGATKNIQYF.

This clonotype was seen ten or more times. CDR3 region: CASSYDRGETQYF. CDR3 nucleotides: TGTGCCAGCAGCTACGACAGGGGGGAGACCCAGTACTTC. The rearrangement uses TRBV12-3 or TRBV12-4 and TRBJ2-5; 9 bases map to TRBD1. CDR3 length: 13 amino acids. V was clipped by 6 bases and J by 5 bases; unmatched bases: 4.

Concerning this clonotype itself: Compared with germline, one end of the junction differs, possibly owing to a read error. The chain recombines TRBV7-3 with TRBJ2-2; D not certain. Germline lookup yields CDR1 SGHTA and CDR2 FQGTGA. This CDR3 has 12 residues. The CDR3 loop reads CSSSLNTGELFF. The CDR3 nucleotides are TGTTCCAGCAGCTTGAACACCGGGGAGCTGTTTTTT.

This clonotype has only a few counts. V usage is TRBV6-1 and J usage is TRBJ2-2; 9 nucleotides align to TRBD1. V lost 6 bases to trimming and J lost 6 bases; unmatched junction nucleotides: 17. This CDR3 comprises 18 residues. Germline loops: CDR1 MNHNS, CDR2 SASEGT. CDR3 DNA sequence: TGTGCCAGCAGAAGGGCGGGGACAGGGTCCTTCCAGGCCGGGGAGCTGTTTTTT. It encodes CASRRAGTGSFQAGELFF.

In this sample, this clonotype turned up many times. This chain links TRBV7-9 with TRBJ1-2; 7 bases agree with TRBD1. V was pared by 3 bases and J by 4 bases, with 8 bases of the junction left unmatched. The CDR3 has 15 amino acids. Germline V gene sequence: CDR1 SEHNR, CDR2 FQNEAQ (reference sequence). CDR3 nucleotides: TGTGCCAGCAGCTTTTTAGGGGGCTCGGGCTATGGCTACACCTTC. Protein sequence: CASSFLGGSGYGYTF. Together with reference TRBV7-9 and TRBJ1-2, the CDR3 gives the full variable domain: DTGVSQNPRHKITKRGQNVTFRCDPISEHNRLYWYRQTLGQGPEFLTYFQNEAQLEKSRLLSDRFSAERPKGSFSTLEIQRTEQGDSAMYLCASSFLGGSGYGYTFGSGTRLTVV.

This clonotype was seen a handful of times. V gene TRBV18 combines with J gene TRBJ2-7, with D tentatively TRBD1 (6 bases). The ends were cut back, 0 bases at V and 3 bases at J, with 9 bases in the middle. This CDR3 region has 14 residues. Germline V gene sequence: CDR1 KGHSH, CDR2 LQKENI. The CDR3 sequence is CASSPPWDNYEQYF. The DNA of the CDR3 is TGTGCCAGCTCACCACCTTGGGACAACTACGAGCAGTACTTC.

The chain joins TRBV5-1 to TRBJ1-5; 7 bases agree with TRBD1. With V trimmed by 0 bases and J by 5 bases, 5 bases remained unmatched. Germline V gives CDR1 SGHRS, CDR2 YFSETQ. The CDR3 is 15 residues long. CDR3 in amino acids: CASSLATGTDQPQHF. CDR3 coding DNA: TGCGCCAGCAGCTTGGCTACGGGGACAGATCAGCCCCAGCATTTT.

Ten or more counts support this clonotype. The rearrangement joins TRBV29-1 to TRBJ2-7; no firm D call. CDR1 and CDR2 (germline): SQVTM, ANQGSEA. Trimming removed 7 bases at V and 0 bases at J, with 10 bases between. This CDR3 is built from 12 residues. Written as DNA, the CDR3 is TGCAGCGACGAGGAGAGCTCCTACGAGCAGTACTTC. This codes for CSDEESSYEQYF.

V is TRBV20-1 and J is TRBJ2-1; D possibly corresponds to TRBD2 (6 bases). This CDR3 has 14 residues. The V and J ends lost 6 bases and 4 bases respectively, with 16 bases between them. Germline values: CDR1 DFQATT, CDR2 SNEGSKA (reference sequence). In DNA form, the CDR3 reads TGCAGTGCCCCGGTGGGGGGAGTATACAATGAGCAGTTCTTC. Its protein is CSAPVGGVYNEQFF.

This clonotype was seen more than once but under ten times. This rearrangement joins TRBV3-1 to TRBJ2-1; 9 bases map to TRBD2. The germline CDR1 and CDR2 sequences are LGHDT and YNNKEL (reference sequence). This CDR3 has 17 amino acids. The V gene end was trimmed by 1 base and the J gene end by 3 bases; junction bases not matched to a gene: 7. CDR3 sequence: CASSQAVGTSIYNEQFF. The CDR3 nucleotides are TGTGCCAGCAGCCAAGCAGTGGGGACTAGCATCTACAATGAGCAGTTCTTC.

This chain uses TRBV7-9 with TRBJ2-2, with D tentatively TRBD1 (6 bases). This CDR3 region has 16 residues. Deletions cut 5 bases from V and 3 bases from J, with 16 bases between. The germline V gene has CDR1 SEHNR and CDR2 FQNEAQ (reference sequence). For the CDR3, the DNA is TGTGCCAGCAGCCCCTTCGCAGGGGTGGACACCGGGGAGCTGTTTTTT. Residues: CASSPFAGVDTGELFF.

The rearrangement uses TRBV7-2 and TRBJ1-4; 7 bases fit TRBD1. Germline lookup yields CDR1 SGHTA and CDR2 FQGNSA. J lost 3 bases, V lost 4 bases, and 8 bases had no gene match. CDR3 length: 16 residues. Here the CDR3 reads CASSSGTDTANEKLFF. CDR3 nucleotides: TGTGCCAGCAGCTCGGGGACAGATACTGCTAATGAAAAACTGTTTTTT.

In this sample, this clonotype turned up many times. The chain employs TRBV4-2 and TRBJ1-6; the match to TRBD1 covers 10 bases. Germline V lookup: CDR1 LGHNA, CDR2 YNFKEQ. J was trimmed by 13 bases and V by 0 bases; bases with no gene match: 6. This CDR3 is 15 amino acids long. The CDR3 loop is CASSQDRGQGNPLHF. CDR3 nucleotides: TGTGCCAGCAGCCAAGATAGGGGACAGGGGAATCCCCTCCACTTT.